A single sample is the source of the 17 T cell receptor beta chains below, sequenced in a study of shared clonotypes between healthy human individuals (dated by TCRdb to about 2020). Receptor libraries were prepared by the immunoSEQ multiplex PCR assay. Drawn from immuneACCESS, this table holds only the in-frame rearrangements with V and J called that TCRdb kept. Clones are partly lost; checked studies trace under half to an unresolved V gene and leave the rest unexplained. Recorded for this sample are approximately 440,000 clones; roughly 80% of them occurred a single time. Jointly, the top ten make up approximately 12% of the sample. The sequenced material came from PBMCs. The receptors shown here come from a woman in her thirties or forties in good health. Some clones in this sample may be carry-over from other donors' samples.

The chain recombines TRBV7-9 with TRBJ2-1; 11 bases map to TRBD2. This CDR3 has 18 residues. In germline, CDR1 is SEHNR, CDR2 FQNEAQ (reference sequence). V trimming: 6 bases; J trimming: 5 bases; junction bases outside the gene matches: 15. The CDR3, as DNA: TGTGCCAGCAGTTCCCGACTAGCGGGGAAATCTAACCACAATGAGCAGTTCTTC. Translating gives CASSSRLAGKSNHNEQFF.

The genes are TRBV9 and TRBJ2-1; D uncertain. Trimming stripped 4 bases from V and 15 bases from J, with 17 bases between. Germline loops: CDR1 SGDLS, CDR2 YYNGEE. This CDR3 spans 12 amino acids. CDR3 protein: CASSKQTRELFF. The CDR3 bases are TGTGCCAGCAGCAAACAGACTCGCGAGTTGTTCTTC.

J is TRBJ1-4 and V is TRBV28; no definite D call. This CDR3 is built from 13 residues. Germline values: CDR1 MDHEN, CDR2 SYDVKM. Trimming pared 4 bases from V and 8 bases from J, leaving 11 bases between. CDR3 sequence reads: CASSSSGGEKLFF. In DNA form, the CDR3 reads TGTGCCAGCAGTTCCTCGGGTGGGGAAAAACTGTTTTTT.

The chain combines TRBV5-8 with TRBJ2-7, with D possibly called TRBD1 or TRBD2 (5 bases each). V was cut by 4 bases and J by 3 bases, with 17 bases left in between. This CDR3 is built from 15 residues. CDR1 is SGHTS and CDR2 is YDEGEE in the germline V gene. The CDR3 DNA sequence: TGTGCCAGCAGCCCACATCCCGGGACCGACTACGAGCAGTACTTC. This gives the protein CASSPHPGTDYEQYF.

This CDR3 is CASSLAGGPEETQYF. CDR3 nucleotide sequence: TGTGCCAGCAGCTTAGCGGGAGGGCCCGAGGAGACCCAGTACTTC. The gene calls are TRBV7-7 and TRBJ2-5; TRBD2 matches 7 bases. This CDR3 contains 15 residues. Trimming took 0 bases from V and 5 from J; bases not matched to a gene: 6. Per germline, CDR1 SSHAT and CDR2 FNYEAQ (reference sequence).

The V gene is TRBV18, the J gene TRBJ1-2, with TRBD1 matching 8 bases. Germline CDR1 KGHSH, CDR2 LQKENI. This CDR3 is 18 amino acids long. Trimming took 4 bases from V and 0 from J; bases not matched to a gene: 13. The CDR3 is CASSLTLNRGSTNYGYTF. CDR3 DNA sequence: TGTGCCAGCTCACTCACCCTTAACAGGGGGTCTACTAACTATGGCTACACCTTC.

The chain has TRBV7-9 and TRBJ1-4; weak D call: TRBD1 (6 bases). Germline V CDR1 and CDR2: SEHNR, FQNEAQ (reference sequence). Trimming pared 5 bases from V and 8 bases from J, leaving 21 bases between. The CDR3 is 16 residues long. The CDR3 DNA sequence: TGTGCCAGCAGCCCAAACCGGGACATCCATGCGGAAAAACTGTTTTTT. Translated, it gives CASSPNRDIHAEKLFF.

This clone turned up a few times. This rearrangement joins TRBV11-2 to TRBJ2-7; no clear D gene. The V gene's germline CDR1 is SGHAT and CDR2 FQNNGV. Trimming stripped 2 bases from V and 3 bases from J, with 2 bases between. The CDR3 loop spans 11 amino acids. As DNA, the CDR3 is TGTGCCAGCAGCTTACACTACGAGCAGTACTTC. It encodes CASSLHYEQYF.

The chain links TRBV18 to TRBJ2-3; 7 nucleotides agree with TRBD2. V shed 6 bases, J shed 0 bases, and the junction held 6 bases outside the gene matches. The CDR3 contains 15 residues. Germline values: CDR1 KGHSH, CDR2 LQKENI. CDR3 nucleotide sequence: TGTGCCAGCTCGCCCAGGGAGGGGAGCACAGATACGCAGTATTTT. This codes for CASSPREGSTDTQYF.

A few counts support this clone. The chain carries TRBV11-2 and TRBJ2-1; D unresolved. The V and J ends lost 3 bases and 0 bases respectively, with 12 bases between them. This CDR3 comprises 16 residues. Germline CDR1 SGHAT, CDR2 FQNNGV. The CDR3 loop reads CASSLTRRSSYNEQFF. CDR3 coding DNA: TGTGCCAGCAGCTTGACCCGGCGGAGCTCCTACAATGAGCAGTTCTTC.

Regarding this clone: This may be a read error: a much more frequent sequence differs by one nucleotide. The J gene is TRBJ2-5, the V gene TRBV9; D is uncertain. The CDR3 loop spans 15 amino acids. Germline CDR1 is SGDLS and CDR2 is YYNGEE. CDR3 sequence: CASSVSPGIQGTQYF. In DNA form, the CDR3 reads TGTGCCAGCAGCGTTTCCCCCGGAATCCAAGGGACCCAGTACTTC.

Worth noting for this clone: One junction end disagrees with the germline gene, perhaps due to a read error. The V and J genes are TRBV30 and TRBJ1-2; D is unresolved. Germline CDR1 GTSNPN, CDR2 SVGIG (reference sequence). This CDR3 has 11 residues. This chain's CDR3 is CAWGVYSGYTF. The CDR3 DNA reads as TGCGCCTGGGGTGTCTATAGCGGCTACACCTTC. Supplemented by reference TRBV30 and TRBJ1-2, the full variable domain reads SQTIHQWPATLVQPVGSPLSLECTVEGTSNPNLYWYRQAAGRGLQLLFYSVGIGQISSEVPQNLSASRPQDRQFILSSKKLLLSDSGFYLCAWGVYSGYTFGSGTRLTVV.

This clone was recorded at least ten times. The J gene is TRBJ1-3, the V gene TRBV7-6; perhaps TRBD1 as D (5 bases). This CDR3 region has 17 residues. Germline V CDR1 and CDR2: SGHVS, FNYEAQ. V was shortened by 0 bases and J by 0 bases, with 12 bases between the two germline ends. CDR3 DNA sequence: TGTGCCAGCAGCTTAGCCCCGGGGCCAAGCTCTGGAAACACCATATATTTT. Protein: CASSLAPGPSSGNTIYF.

The CDR3 sequence: CASSRDRPNEKLFF. The CDR3 DNA reads as TGTGCCAGCAGCCGGGACCGACCTAATGAAAAACTGTTTTTT. V and J are TRBV7-9 and TRBJ1-4; possibly TRBD1 for D (5 bases). This CDR3 has 14 amino acids. V was cut by 5 bases and J by 3 bases, with 10 bases left in between. Germline-derived CDR1 and CDR2 are SEHNR and FQNEAQ (reference sequence).

The V gene is TRBV9, the J gene TRBJ2-3; 7 nucleotides agree with TRBD1. The junction had 4 bases not matched to a gene; V was cut back by 4 bases and J by 2 bases. Germline V gene data show CDR1 as SGDLS and CDR2 as YYNGEE. CDR3 length: 14 residues. The CDR3 sequence is CASSPGTATDTQYF. CDR3 nucleotide sequence: TGTGCCAGCAGCCCCGGGACAGCCACAGATACGCAGTATTTT.

The chain employs TRBV28 and TRBJ2-7; 7 bases match TRBD2. Germline assignment: CDR1 MDHEN and CDR2 SYDVKM. Losses at the gene ends were 6 bases for V and 4 bases for J; bases not matched to a gene: 9. This CDR3 is 14 amino acids long. The CDR3 coding sequence is TGTGCCAGCAGGACTTCCGGGACTACTTACGAGCAGTACTTC. Translated, it gives CASRTSGTTYEQYF.

This clone is medium-sized (0.01 to 0.1%). Different DNA sequences within this sample yield the same CDR3. The gene calls are TRBV30 and TRBJ1-1; D gene ambiguous. Between the trimmed V and J ends, which lost 3 bases and 6 bases, there was a span of 11 bases. This CDR3 is 12 amino acids long. CDR1 GTSNPN and CDR2 SVGIG come from the germline V gene (reference sequence). CDR3 protein: CAWREGRSEAFF. Here the CDR3 DNA reads TGTGCCTGGAGGGAGGGTCGCTCTGAAGCTTTCTTT.